The 17 T cell receptor beta chains reported below all come from one sample, sequenced in a study of OX40 agonist ivuxolimab in advanced cancers. Generated by immunoSEQ multiplex PCR, the TCRdb table keeps only in-frame clones and is missing some. The profile shows about 45,000 clones, about 88% of them singletons. Sequencing was performed on CD4+ or CD8+ T cells sorted from blood, taken in a trial of the OX40 agonist ivuxolimab. The receptors were gathered from an adult with an advanced solid tumor such as melanoma, head and neck, liver or kidney cancer.

The chain has TRBV6-5 and TRBJ1-4; TRBD1 aligns across 7 bases. Germline trimming cut 6 bases from V and 3 bases from J; bases unmatched to any gene: 4. CDR1 and CDR2 (germline): MNHEY, SVGAGI. The CDR3 sequence is 14 residues long. The CDR3 sequence: CASSYTGANEKLFF. As DNA, the CDR3 is TGTGCCAGCAGCTACACAGGGGCTAATGAAAAACTGTTTTTT.

The chain uses TRBV11-3 and TRBJ2-3, with 9 bases aligning to TRBD1. V lost 0 bases and J lost 1; bases outside the gene matches: 11. CDR3 length: 19 residues. Germline loops: CDR1 SGHNT, CDR2 YENEEA. CDR3 coding DNA: TGTGCCAGCAGCTTAGAAGACAGGGGGGTATTCCAAGGCACAGATACGCAGTATTTT. Protein product: CASSLEDRGVFQGTDTQYF.

V gene TRBV10-3 combines with J gene TRBJ2-7, with D possibly matching TRBD1 (5 bases). Deletions cut 0 bases from V and 2 bases from J, with 14 bases between. The CDR3 is made up of 16 amino acids. Germline CDR1 reads ENHRY; CDR2 reads SYGVKD. In nucleotides, the CDR3 is TGTGCCATCAGTGAGTCGTATCGCAGGGCCGCCTACGAGCAGTACTTC. This sequence encodes CAISESYRRAAYEQYF.

V is TRBV6-6 and J is TRBJ2-5; TRBD1 might be the D (6 bases). V shed 6 bases and J shed 7 bases, with 24 bases lying between them. Germline values: CDR1 MNHNY, CDR2 SVGAGI (reference sequence). This CDR3 is 16 amino acids long. The CDR3 is CASRHQTGGYRMTQYF. The CDR3 nucleotides read TGTGCCAGCAGACACCAGACAGGAGGATATCGGATGACCCAGTACTTC.

The rearrangement uses TRBV19 and TRBJ2-1; D gene ambiguous. Germline CDR1 and CDR2: LNHDA and SQIVND (reference sequence). This CDR3 has 12 amino acids. The V gene lost 4 bases and the J gene lost 10 bases, with 11 bases spanning the gap. The CDR3 coding sequence is TGTGCCAGTAGTACAAGGTTGCGGGAGCAGTTCTTC. The encoded protein is CASSTRLREQFF.

The CDR3, as DNA: TGTGCCAGCAGCACAGGGATATATCAGCCCCAGCATTTT. As protein: CASSTGIYQPQHF. The V gene is TRBV27, the J gene TRBJ1-5, with a possible D match to TRBD1 (6 bases). CDR1 is MNHEY, CDR2 SMNVEV, per germline (reference sequence). CDR3 length: 13 amino acids. V dropped 6 bases and J dropped 5 bases, with 11 bases sitting between them.

This clone was counted once. The V gene is TRBV14, the J gene TRBJ1-5, with 7 bases identical to TRBD1. V dropped 5 bases and J dropped 9; count of bases not matched to a gene: 7. The CDR3 has 13 residues. CDR1 and CDR2 from the germline V gene are SGHDN and FVKESK. The CDR3 DNA is TGTGCCAGCAGCATCGGACAGGTAGGGCCCCAGCATTTT. Translating it yields CASSIGQVGPQHF.

Written as DNA, the CDR3 is TGTGCCAGCAGTGACTCGGGGGGAGGCAATGAGCAGTTCTTC. This translates into CASSDSGGGNEQFF. The chain has TRBV6-4 and TRBJ2-1; the D gene is possibly TRBD2 (6 bases). Looked up from germline, CDR1 is MRHNA and CDR2 is SNTAGT. This CDR3 contains 14 residues. Deletions cut 0 bases from V and 6 bases from J, with 9 bases between.

The chain recombines TRBV6-1 with TRBJ2-1; D uncertain. Per germline, CDR1 MNHNS and CDR2 SASEGT. The ends were cut back, 10 bases at V and 6 bases at J, with 13 bases in the middle. This CDR3 comprises 12 residues. The CDR3 nucleotides read TGTGCCATCAGCTACCTTGGCAATGAGCAGTTCTTC. This translates into CAISYLGNEQFF.

CDR3 nucleotide sequence: TGTGCCAGCAGCTTAGAGGGCAACTCAGTCGGCGAGCAGTACTTC. Translated, it gives CASSLEGNSVGEQYF. The genes are TRBV11-2 and TRBJ2-7; D call uncertain. Germline CDR1 is SGHAT and CDR2 is FQNNGV. This CDR3 is 15 amino acids long. Trimming removed 0 bases at V and 6 bases at J, with 15 bases between.

V and J are TRBV5-1 and TRBJ2-1, with a weak D call TRBD1 (5 bases). CDR3 size: 16 residues. V was trimmed by 4 bases and J by 6 bases, leaving 20 bases between them. Germline values: CDR1 SGHRS, CDR2 YFSETQ. CDR3 coding DNA: TGCGCCAGCAGCCCCTTCGGCAGGGTTGTTGGCAATGAGCAGTTCTTC. Protein: CASSPFGRVVGNEQFF.

The rearrangement joins TRBV10-3 to TRBJ1-1; TRBD1 matches 8 bases. This CDR3 has 15 residues. Germline CDR1 ENHRY, CDR2 SYGVKD. Losses at the gene ends were 0 bases for V and 3 bases for J; bases not matched to a gene: 3. CDR3 amino acids: CAISESTGAYTEAFF. In nucleotides, the CDR3 is TGTGCCATCAGTGAGTCGACAGGGGCGTACACTGAAGCTTTCTTT.

The J gene is TRBJ1-1, the V gene TRBV9; D gene unclear. CDR1 is SGDLS and CDR2 is YYNGEE in the germline V gene. Trimming removed 4 bases at V and 5 bases at J, with 18 bases between. The CDR3 spans 15 residues. In DNA form, the CDR3 reads TGTGCCAGCAGCCCTACTTCGAGGACTGAAACTGAAGCTTTCTTT. Protein: CASSPTSRTETEAFF.

The rearrangement links TRBV10-3 to TRBJ2-5, with D unresolved. Germline CDR1 is ENHRY and CDR2 is SYGVKD. The V end lost 0 bases, the J end lost 3 bases, and 11 bases lay between the germline ends. This CDR3 has 15 residues. CDR3 bases: TGTGCCATCAGTGAGTCGAAGGGTAGCAAAGAGACCCAGTACTTC. It is translated as CAISESKGSKETQYF.

The rearrangement links TRBV7-6 to TRBJ2-3; 8 positions agree with TRBD1. Trimming took 0 bases from V and 6 from J; bases not matched to a gene: 2. Germline V lookup: CDR1 SGHVS, CDR2 FNYEAQ. The CDR3 runs 14 residues. The CDR3 sequence: CASSLATGADTQYF. The DNA for the CDR3 is TGTGCCAGCAGCTTAGCGACAGGGGCGGATACGCAGTATTTT.

The J gene is TRBJ1-2, the V gene TRBV16; a weak D match, TRBD1 (6 bases). From germline, CDR1 is KGHSY and CDR2 FQNENV. CDR3 length equals 16 residues. The V gene lost 0 bases and the J gene lost 0 bases, with 11 bases spanning the gap. DNA for the CDR3: TGTGCCAGCAGCCAATCGGGGGCGGTAACTAACTATGGCTACACCTTC. It yields the protein CASSQSGAVTNYGYTF.

This chain connects TRBV7-9 to TRBJ2-5; D is unclear. The CDR3 covers 14 residues. V was pared by 0 bases and J by 4 bases, with 9 bases between. The V gene's germline CDR1 is SEHNR and CDR2 FQNEAQ (reference sequence). Here the CDR3 DNA reads TGTGCCAGCAGCTTAGCGGCTATCGGAGAGACCCAGTACTTC. It yields the protein CASSLAAIGETQYF.